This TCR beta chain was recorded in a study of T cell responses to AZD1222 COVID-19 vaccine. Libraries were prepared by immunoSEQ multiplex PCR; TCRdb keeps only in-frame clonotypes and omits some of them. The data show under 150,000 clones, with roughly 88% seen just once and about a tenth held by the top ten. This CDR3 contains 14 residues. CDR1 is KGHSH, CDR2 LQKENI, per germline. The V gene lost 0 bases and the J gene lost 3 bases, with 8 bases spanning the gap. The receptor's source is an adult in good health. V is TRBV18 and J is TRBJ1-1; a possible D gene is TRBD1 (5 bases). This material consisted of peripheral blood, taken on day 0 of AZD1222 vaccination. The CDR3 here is CASSPPSRDTEAFF. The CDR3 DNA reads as TGTGCCAGCTCACCACCTAGCAGGGACACTGAAGCTTTCTTT.